This T cell receptor beta chain was captured in a study of cytomegalovirus exposure and HLA in healthy donors. V shed 3 bases and J shed 6 bases, with 6 bases lying between them. CDR3 length: 12 residues. CDR1 is LNHDA, CDR2 SQIVND, per germline (reference sequence). The data were produced by immunoSEQ multiplex PCR, yet TCRdb's version contains in-frame clones alone and is incomplete. The top ten hold around 7% of the sample, which has 55,000 to 80,000 clones, approximately 95% seen once. Study-level points and caveats: The authors enumerated 164 TCR beta chains as linked to cytomegalovirus.

Concerning this clone: Its specificity is not known.

This TCR was recovered from a woman younger than 35 in good health and CMV-seropositive. V and J are TRBV19 and TRBJ1-5; no clear D gene. Material for sequencing was PBMCs. The chain's CDR3 is CASSIRSQPQHF. CDR3 DNA: TGTGCCAGTAGTATTCGGTCTCAGCCCCAGCATTTT.